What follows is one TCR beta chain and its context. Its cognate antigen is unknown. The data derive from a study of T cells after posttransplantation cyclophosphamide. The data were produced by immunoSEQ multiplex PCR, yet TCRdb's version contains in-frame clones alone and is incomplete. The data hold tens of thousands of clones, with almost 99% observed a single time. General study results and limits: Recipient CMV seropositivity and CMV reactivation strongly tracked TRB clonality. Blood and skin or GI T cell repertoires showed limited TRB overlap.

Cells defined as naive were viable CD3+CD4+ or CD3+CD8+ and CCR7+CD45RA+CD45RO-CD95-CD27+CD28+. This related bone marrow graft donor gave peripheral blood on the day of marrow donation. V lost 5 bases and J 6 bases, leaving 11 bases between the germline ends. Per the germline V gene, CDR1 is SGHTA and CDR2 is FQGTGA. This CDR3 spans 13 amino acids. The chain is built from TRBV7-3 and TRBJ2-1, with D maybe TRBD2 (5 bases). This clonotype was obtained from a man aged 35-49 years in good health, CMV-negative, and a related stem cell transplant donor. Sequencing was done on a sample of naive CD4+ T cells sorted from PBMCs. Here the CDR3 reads CASSPSGSNEQFF. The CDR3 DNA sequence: TGTGCCAGCAGCCCCTCGGGAAGCAATGAGCAGTTCTTC.